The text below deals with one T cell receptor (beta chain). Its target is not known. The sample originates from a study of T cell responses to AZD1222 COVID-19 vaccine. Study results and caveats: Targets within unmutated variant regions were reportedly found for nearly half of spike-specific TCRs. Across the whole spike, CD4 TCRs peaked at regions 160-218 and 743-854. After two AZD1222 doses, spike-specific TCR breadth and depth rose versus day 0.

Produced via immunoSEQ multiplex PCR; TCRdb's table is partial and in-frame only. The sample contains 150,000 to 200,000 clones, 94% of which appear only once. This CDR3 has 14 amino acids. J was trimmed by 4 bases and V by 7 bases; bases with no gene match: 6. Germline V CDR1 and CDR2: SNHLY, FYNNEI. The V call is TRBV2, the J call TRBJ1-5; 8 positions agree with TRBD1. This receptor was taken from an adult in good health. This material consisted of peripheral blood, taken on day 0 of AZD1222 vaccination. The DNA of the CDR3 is TGTGCCAGCAATGGTGGACAGGGAAATCAGCCCCAGCATTTT. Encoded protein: CASNGGQGNQPQHF.